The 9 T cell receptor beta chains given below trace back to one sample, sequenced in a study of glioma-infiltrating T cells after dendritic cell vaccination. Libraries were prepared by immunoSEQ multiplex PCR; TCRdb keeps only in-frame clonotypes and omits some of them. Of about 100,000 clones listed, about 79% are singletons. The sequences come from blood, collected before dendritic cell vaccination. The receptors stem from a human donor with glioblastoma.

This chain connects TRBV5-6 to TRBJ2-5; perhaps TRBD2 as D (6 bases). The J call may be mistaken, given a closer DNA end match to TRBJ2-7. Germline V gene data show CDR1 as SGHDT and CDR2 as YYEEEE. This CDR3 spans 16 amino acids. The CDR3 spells CASSRNSGRSSYEQYF. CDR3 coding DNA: TGTGCCAGCAGCCGAAATAGCGGAAGGAGCTCCTACGAGCAGTACTTC.

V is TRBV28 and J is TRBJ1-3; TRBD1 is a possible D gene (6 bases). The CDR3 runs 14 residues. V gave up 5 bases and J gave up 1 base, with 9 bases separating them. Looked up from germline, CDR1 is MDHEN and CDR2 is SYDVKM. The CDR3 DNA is TGTGCCAGCAGTACAGACAGGTCTGGAAACACCATATATTTT. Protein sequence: CASSTDRSGNTIYF.

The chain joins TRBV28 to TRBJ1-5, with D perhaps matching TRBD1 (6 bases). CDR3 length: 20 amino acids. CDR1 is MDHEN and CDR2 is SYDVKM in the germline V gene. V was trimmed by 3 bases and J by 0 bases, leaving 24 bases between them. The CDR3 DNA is TGTGCCAGCAGTTTCCAAATTTCAGGGGTTCCATTCTTTAGCAATCAGCCCCAGCATTTT. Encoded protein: CASSFQISGVPFFSNQPQHF.

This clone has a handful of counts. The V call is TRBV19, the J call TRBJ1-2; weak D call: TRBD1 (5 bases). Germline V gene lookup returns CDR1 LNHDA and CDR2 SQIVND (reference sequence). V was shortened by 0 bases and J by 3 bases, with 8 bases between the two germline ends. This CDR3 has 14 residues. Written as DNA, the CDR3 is TGTGCCAGTAGTATAGATGGGACTGACTATGGCTACACCTTC. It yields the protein CASSIDGTDYGYTF.

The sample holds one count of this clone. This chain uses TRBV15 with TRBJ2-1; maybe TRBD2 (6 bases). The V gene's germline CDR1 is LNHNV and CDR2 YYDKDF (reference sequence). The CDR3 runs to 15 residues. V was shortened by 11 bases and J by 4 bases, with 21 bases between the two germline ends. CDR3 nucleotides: TGTGCCTCCGGACGGGACTCTCCTCCTTACAATGAGCAGTTCTTC. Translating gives CASGRDSPPYNEQFF.

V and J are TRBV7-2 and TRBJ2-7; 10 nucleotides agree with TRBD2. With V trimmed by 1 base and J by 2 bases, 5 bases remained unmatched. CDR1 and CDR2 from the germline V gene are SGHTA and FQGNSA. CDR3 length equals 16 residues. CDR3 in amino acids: CASSLVSGGPTYEQYF. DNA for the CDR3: TGTGCCAGCAGCTTAGTTAGCGGGGGGCCGACCTACGAGCAGTACTTC. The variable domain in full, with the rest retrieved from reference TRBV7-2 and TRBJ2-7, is GAGVSQSPSNKVTEKGKDVELRCDPISGHTALYWYRQSLGQGLEFLIYFQGNSAPDKSGLPSDRFSAERTGGSVSTLTIQRTQQEDSAVYLCASSLVSGGPTYEQYFGPGTRLTVT.

CDR3 protein: CASAGGMNTEAFF. The CDR3 region has the DNA TGTGCCAGTGCAGGAGGCATGAACACTGAAGCTTTCTTT. The gene calls are TRBV19 and TRBJ1-1; unclear D gene. CDR1 and CDR2 (germline): LNHDA, SQIVND (reference sequence). Trimming removed 8 bases from V and 0 bases from J, with 10 bases in between. The CDR3 has 13 amino acids.

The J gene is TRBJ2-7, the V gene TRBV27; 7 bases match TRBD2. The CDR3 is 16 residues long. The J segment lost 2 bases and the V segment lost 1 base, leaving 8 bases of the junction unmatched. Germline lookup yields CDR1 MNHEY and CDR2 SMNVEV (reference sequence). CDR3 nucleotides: TGTGCCAGCAGTTTATTAACGGCTAGCGGAGCCTACGAGCAGTACTTC. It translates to CASSLLTASGAYEQYF.

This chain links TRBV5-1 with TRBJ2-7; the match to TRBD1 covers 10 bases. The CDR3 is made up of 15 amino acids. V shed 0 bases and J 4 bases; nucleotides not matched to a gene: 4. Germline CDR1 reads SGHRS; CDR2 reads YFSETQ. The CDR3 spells CASSLVGTGEYEQYF. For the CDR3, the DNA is TGCGCCAGCAGCTTGGTGGGGACAGGGGAGTACGAGCAGTACTTC.